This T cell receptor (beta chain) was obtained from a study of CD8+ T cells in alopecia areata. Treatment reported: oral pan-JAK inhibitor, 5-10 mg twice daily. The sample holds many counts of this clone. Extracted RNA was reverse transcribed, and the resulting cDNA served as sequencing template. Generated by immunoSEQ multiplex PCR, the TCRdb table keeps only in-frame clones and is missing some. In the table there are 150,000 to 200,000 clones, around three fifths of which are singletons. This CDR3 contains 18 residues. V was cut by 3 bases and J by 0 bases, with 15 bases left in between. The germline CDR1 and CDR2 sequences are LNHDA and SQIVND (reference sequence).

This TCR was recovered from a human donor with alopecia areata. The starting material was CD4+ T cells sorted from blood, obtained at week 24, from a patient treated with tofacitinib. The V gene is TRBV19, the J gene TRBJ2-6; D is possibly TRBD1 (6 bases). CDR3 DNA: TGTGCCAGTAGTATCCCAGGGGCCGCCAGCTCTGGGGCCAACGTCCTGACTTTC. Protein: CASSIPGAASSGANVLTF.